The sample holds many counts of the clone carrying this TCR beta chain. Its antigen is not identified. This sample stems from a study of T cells in Graves' hyperthyroidism and ophthalmopathy. Amplified TCR beta CDR3 regions came from RNA transcripts. The HTBI set primed first-round TCR CDR3 RT-PCR. Via MiXCR, TCRdb re-called the multiplex PCR reads, giving one row per CDR3 protein. The profile shows fewer than 500,000 distinct CDR3 sequences, approximately 12% of them singletons. Newly diagnosed hyperthyroidism patients aged 18 to 65 years had disease lasting under 2 months. The blood sample predates any ophthalmopathy symptoms, coming from first hyperthyroidism diagnosis. Whole-study findings and limits: Most expanded thyroid clonotypes above 0.001 also appeared in blood. Separation of ophthalmopathy from stable hyperthyroidism was achieved by a 13 V-J model.

V lost 10 bases and J 5 bases, leaving 12 bases between the germline ends. The CDR3 consists of 12 residues. CDR1 and CDR2 from the germline V gene are MNHEY and SVGEGT. The chain uses TRBV6-2 or TRBV6-3 and TRBJ1-5; D gene unclear. Sequencing used blood. This TCR derives from a man aged 25 to 40 with Graves' hyperthyroidism that later progressed to Graves' ophthalmopathy. The CDR3 coding sequence is TGTGCCACCACTTCGGGTTATCAGCCCCAGCATTTT. This codes for CATTSGYQPQHF.